The 20 T cell receptor beta chains in this list originate from one sample, sequenced in a study of blood T cell repertoires in COVID-19. Repertoires were generated with immunoSEQ multiplex PCR, while TCRdb's copy carries only in-frame clones and drops some. Among about 85,000 clones listed, around 90% were seen once. Sequencing was carried out using peripheral blood. Every receptor here comes from a man aged 45-65 years with acute or convalescent COVID-19.

The chain recombines TRBV6-5 with TRBJ1-2, with 7 bases matching TRBD1. The ends lost 4 bases at V and 0 bases at J; junction bases unmatched: 2. The CDR3 covers 14 residues. Germline V gives CDR1 MNHEY, CDR2 SVGAGI. CDR3 coding DNA: TGTGCCAGCAGTTTCGACAGGGCTAACTATGGCTACACCTTC. As protein: CASSFDRANYGYTF.

The V gene is TRBV7-9, the J gene TRBJ1-5; D is perhaps TRBD1 (5 bases). The CDR3 contains 13 residues. Germline lookup yields CDR1 SEHNR and CDR2 FQNEAQ (reference sequence). The germline V and J ends were trimmed by 1 base and 4 bases, with 5 bases remaining between them. CDR3 sequence (DNA): TGTGCCAGCAGCTTAGGACAGAATCAGCCCCAGCATTTT. Encoded protein: CASSLGQNQPQHF.

The chain uses TRBV7-3 and TRBJ2-5; the D gene is possibly TRBD2 (6 bases). The V end lost 5 bases, the J end lost 7 bases, and 8 bases lay between the germline ends. Germline loops: CDR1 SGHTA, CDR2 FQGTGA. This CDR3 comprises 11 residues. CDR3 nucleotides: TGTGCCAGCAGCCCCGGGGGGACCCAGTACTTC. It is translated as CASSPGGTQYF.

J is TRBJ2-1 and V is TRBV19; 7 nucleotides agree with TRBD2. This CDR3 is built from 16 residues. Germline V gene lookup returns CDR1 LNHDA and CDR2 SQIVND (reference sequence). Germline trimming cut 5 bases from V and 6 bases from J; bases unmatched to any gene: 13. CDR3 bases: TGTGCCAGTAGTCCGTCTCTAGCGCGGGGGTTCAATGAGCAGTTCTTC. Amino acid sequence: CASSPSLARGFNEQFF.

The chain has TRBV10-2 and TRBJ1-2; the D is unclear. The CDR3 has 13 amino acids. V lost 4 bases to trimming and J lost 6 bases, with 12 bases between them. Germline loops: CDR1 WSHSY, CDR2 SAAADI. The CDR3 reads CASSATQQDGYTF. The CDR3 DNA sequence: TGCGCCAGCAGTGCTACACAGCAGGATGGCTACACCTTC.

This clone appeared a few times. The chain employs TRBV4-1 and TRBJ2-7; D gene uncertain. From germline, CDR1 is MGHRA and CDR2 YSYEKL. V was cut by 1 base and J by 3 bases, with 13 bases left in between. This CDR3 comprises 15 residues. For the CDR3, the DNA is TGCGCCAGCAGCCAAGTAGTGAATCAATTCTACGAGCAGTACGTC. This sequence encodes CASSQVVNQFYEQYV.

The chain links TRBV28 to TRBJ1-5; 7 positions match TRBD1. The CDR3 consists of 14 residues. Trimming took 5 bases from V and 6 from J; bases not matched to a gene: 7. Germline CDR1 is MDHEN and CDR2 is SYDVKM. The CDR3 coding sequence is TGTGCCAGCAGTCTGACAGGGAGGAGTCAGCCCCAGCATTTT. Encoded protein: CASSLTGRSQPQHF. Variable domain in full (rest from reference TRBV28 and TRBJ1-5): DVKVTQSSRYLVKRTGEKVFLECVQDMDHENMFWYRQDPGLGLRLIYFSYDVKMKEKGDIPEGYSVSREKKERFSLILESASTNQTSMYLCASSLTGRSQPQHFGDGTRLSIL.

This chain uses TRBV7-3 with TRBJ1-1; the D is unclear. Germline loops: CDR1 SGHTA, CDR2 FQGTGA. V lost 5 bases to trimming and J lost 8 bases, with 18 bases between them. This CDR3 contains 14 residues. CDR3 in DNA: TGTGCCAGCAGCCCACCCCCTGACAACCACGAAGCTTTCTTT. Translation gives CASSPPPDNHEAFF.

This rearrangement joins TRBV18 to TRBJ2-2; 7 bases map to TRBD1. CDR3 size: 17 residues. Germline V gene sequence: CDR1 KGHSH, CDR2 LQKENI. V shed 4 bases and J 5 bases; nucleotides not matched to a gene: 13. CDR3 coding DNA: TGTGCCAGCTCACGAAATGGGGACAGCCCGAGGACCGGGGAGCTGTTTTTT. Residues: CASSRNGDSPRTGELFF.

The chain couples TRBV7-9 to TRBJ2-1, with TRBD1 matching over 7 bases. Germline CDR1 SEHNR, CDR2 FQNEAQ (reference sequence). This CDR3 region has 16 residues. The V gene end was trimmed by 4 bases and the J gene end by 0 bases; junction bases not matched to a gene: 6. The CDR3 here is CASSSPGQSSYNEQFF. In DNA, the CDR3 is TGTGCCAGCAGCTCCCCGGGACAGAGCTCCTACAATGAGCAGTTCTTC.

The V call is TRBV15, the J call TRBJ2-7, with D possibly matching TRBD2 (6 bases). The CDR3 runs to 13 residues. The V gene lost 1 base and the J gene lost 6 bases, with 10 bases spanning the gap. The germline gives CDR1 LNHNV, CDR2 YYDKDF (reference sequence). In DNA, the CDR3 is TGTGCCACCAGCAGAGGGAGGGGCAGCGAGCAGTACGTC. The encoded protein is CATSRGRGSEQYV.

V is TRBV18 and J is TRBJ2-1, with 7 bases that match TRBD2. The trim removed 2 bases at V and 7 bases at J, leaving 2 bases unmatched. Germline CDR1 and CDR2: KGHSH and LQKENI. This CDR3 contains 13 residues. The DNA of the CDR3 is TGTGCCAGCTCACCAACCGGGGGGAATGAGCAGTTCTTC. This gives the protein CASSPTGGNEQFF.

Here the CDR3 DNA reads TGTGCCAGCAGCTTAGCGCACAGGTACCACGAGCAGTACTTC. Its protein is CASSLAHRYHEQYF. The chain carries TRBV7-9 and TRBJ2-7; possibly TRBD1 for D (5 bases). The CDR3 has 14 residues. V shed 0 bases and J shed 5 bases, with 11 bases lying between them. In germline, CDR1 is SEHNR, CDR2 FQNEAQ (reference sequence).

The genes are TRBV18 and TRBJ1-1, with D unclear. This CDR3 region has 13 residues. CDR1 is KGHSH, CDR2 LQKENI, per germline. The germline V and J ends were trimmed by 4 bases and 3 bases, with 9 bases remaining between them. CDR3 loop: CASSLEGDTEAFF. The CDR3 DNA reads TGTGCCAGCTCACTTGAGGGTGACACTGAAGCTTTCTTT.

The rearrangement joins TRBV3-1 (or the pseudogene TRBV3-2) to TRBJ1-2; D not resolved. Germline values: CDR1 LGHDT, CDR2 YNNKEL (reference sequence). V lost 2 bases, J lost 8 bases, and 12 bases lay in between. The CDR3 spans 13 residues. The DNA for the CDR3 is TGTGCCAGCAGCCAATCCGGGGTGGACGGCTACACCTTC. Translation gives CASSQSGVDGYTF.

The chain uses TRBV5-5 and TRBJ1-1, with 8 bases identical to TRBD1. V lost 4 bases to trimming and J lost 11 bases; unmatched junction nucleotides: 19. Germline V gene data show CDR1 as SGHKS and CDR2 as YYEKEE (reference sequence). The CDR3 runs 16 residues. The CDR3 DNA reads TGTGCCAGCAGCCCGGACAGGGCTTTTGGTACTATAGGGGCTTTCTTT. Its protein product is CASSPDRAFGTIGAFF.

The chain combines TRBV6-1 with TRBJ1-1, with 7 bases lining up with TRBD1. With 4 bases clipped from V and 0 bases from J, the junction kept 11 bases outside the gene matches. The V gene's germline CDR1 is MNHNS and CDR2 SASEGT. The CDR3 consists of 17 residues. The CDR3 nucleotides are TGTGCCAGCAGTGTAAGGGTGGGACAGACCATGAACACTGAAGCTTTCTTT. Encoded protein: CASSVRVGQTMNTEAFF.

The chain has TRBV6-5 and TRBJ1-2; a weak D match, TRBD1 (6 bases). V lost 5 bases and J 4 bases, leaving 8 bases between the germline ends. Germline V CDR1 and CDR2: MNHEY, SVGAGI. This CDR3 contains 12 residues. The CDR3 DNA reads TGTGCCAGCAGTCCAGGGGTCTATGGCTACACCTTC. Amino acid sequence: CASSPGVYGYTF.

The CDR3 here is CASSIPTGITEAFF. The CDR3 DNA sequence: TGTGCCAGTAGTATCCCGACAGGGATCACTGAAGCTTTCTTT. The chain uses TRBV19 and TRBJ1-1; 7 positions agree with TRBD1. Per germline, CDR1 LNHDA and CDR2 SQIVND (reference sequence). The CDR3 consists of 14 residues. J gave up 4 bases and V 3 bases, and 5 bases lay outside the gene matches.

V usage is TRBV4-1 and J usage is TRBJ2-3; 11 bases fit TRBD2. V lost 0 bases and J lost 6; bases outside the gene matches: 8. CDR3 length: 17 amino acids. Germline loops: CDR1 MGHRA, CDR2 YSYEKL. CDR3 amino acids: CASSQEGSGRGHDTQYF. CDR3 DNA: TGCGCCAGCAGCCAAGAAGGTAGCGGGAGGGGACATGATACGCAGTATTTT.